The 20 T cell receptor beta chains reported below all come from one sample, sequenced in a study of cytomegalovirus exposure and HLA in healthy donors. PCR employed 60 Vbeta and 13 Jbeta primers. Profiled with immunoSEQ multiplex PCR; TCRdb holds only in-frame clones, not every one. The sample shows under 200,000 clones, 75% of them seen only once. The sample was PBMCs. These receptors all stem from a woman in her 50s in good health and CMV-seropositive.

CDR3 coding DNA: TGTGCCAGCAGTGAAGCCCGGCCCCCCAGGGGGACCCAGTACTTC. Encoded protein: CASSEARPPRGTQYF. This rearrangement joins TRBV2 to TRBJ2-5; tentatively, D is TRBD1 (6 bases). The length of the CDR3 is 15 residues. With 0 bases removed from V and 7 bases from J, the gap between germline ends came to 15 bases. Germline loops: CDR1 SNHLY, CDR2 FYNNEI.

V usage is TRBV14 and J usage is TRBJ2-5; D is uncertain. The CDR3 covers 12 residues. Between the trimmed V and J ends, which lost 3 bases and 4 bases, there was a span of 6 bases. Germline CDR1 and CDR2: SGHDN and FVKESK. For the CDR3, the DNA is TGTGCCAGCAGCCAGAGCCGAGAGACCCAGTACTTC. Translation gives CASSQSRETQYF.

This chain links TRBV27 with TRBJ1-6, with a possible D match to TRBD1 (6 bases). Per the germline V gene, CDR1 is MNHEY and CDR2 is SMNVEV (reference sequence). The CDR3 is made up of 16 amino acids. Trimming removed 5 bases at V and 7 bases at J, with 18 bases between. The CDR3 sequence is CASSPTSGTPNSPLHF. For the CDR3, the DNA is TGTGCCAGCAGTCCTACTTCCGGGACACCGAATTCACCCCTCCACTTT.

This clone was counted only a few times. The CDR3 region is CASSQLRAYEQYF. The CDR3 DNA reads as TGTGCCAGCAGTCAGCTCAGGGCCTACGAGCAGTACTTC. This rearrangement joins TRBV11-2 to TRBJ2-7, with TRBD1 as a possible D gene (5 bases). The length of the CDR3 is 13 residues. Germline lookup yields CDR1 SGHAT and CDR2 FQNNGV. Between the trimmed V and J ends, which lost 6 bases and 2 bases, there was a span of 11 bases.

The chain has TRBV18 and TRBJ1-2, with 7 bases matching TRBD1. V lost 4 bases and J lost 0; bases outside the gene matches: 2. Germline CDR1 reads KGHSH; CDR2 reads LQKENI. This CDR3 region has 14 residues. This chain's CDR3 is CASSRDSPNYGYTF. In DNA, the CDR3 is TGTGCCAGCTCACGGGACAGCCCTAACTATGGCTACACCTTC. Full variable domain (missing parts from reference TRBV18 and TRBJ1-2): NAGVMQNPRHLVRRRGQEARLRCSPMKGHSHVYWYRQLPEEGLKFMVYLQKENIIDESGMPKERFSAEFPKEGPSILRIQQVVRGDSAAYFCASSRDSPNYGYTFGSGTRLTVV.

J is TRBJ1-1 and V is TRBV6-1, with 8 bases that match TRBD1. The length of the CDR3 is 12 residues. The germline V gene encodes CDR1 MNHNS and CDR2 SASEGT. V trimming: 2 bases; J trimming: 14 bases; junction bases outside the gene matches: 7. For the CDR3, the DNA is TGTGCCAGCAGTGAATTGGGACAGGAAGGGTTCTTT. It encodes CASSELGQEGFF.

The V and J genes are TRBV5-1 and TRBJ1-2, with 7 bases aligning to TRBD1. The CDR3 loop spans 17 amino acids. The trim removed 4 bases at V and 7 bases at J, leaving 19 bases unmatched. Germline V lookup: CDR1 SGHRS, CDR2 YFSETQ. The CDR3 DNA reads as TGCGCCAGCAGCCCCGCGCCCCCGGGACAGTTTATTGGTGGCTACACCTTC. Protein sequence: CASSPAPPGQFIGGYTF.

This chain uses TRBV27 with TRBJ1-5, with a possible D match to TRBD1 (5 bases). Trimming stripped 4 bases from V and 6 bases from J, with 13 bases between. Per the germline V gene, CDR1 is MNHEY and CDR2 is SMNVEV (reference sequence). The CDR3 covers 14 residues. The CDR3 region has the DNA TGTGCCAGCAGTTCCAGGGCCGAGTCTCAGCCCCAGCATTTT. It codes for CASSSRAESQPQHF.

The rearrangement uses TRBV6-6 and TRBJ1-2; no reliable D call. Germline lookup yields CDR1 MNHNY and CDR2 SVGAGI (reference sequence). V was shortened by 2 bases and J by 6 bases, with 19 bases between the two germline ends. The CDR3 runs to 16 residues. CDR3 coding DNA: TGTGCCAGCAGTTACCTGGGTGAGGGATCGGGTGATGGCTACACCTTC. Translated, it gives CASSYLGEGSGDGYTF.

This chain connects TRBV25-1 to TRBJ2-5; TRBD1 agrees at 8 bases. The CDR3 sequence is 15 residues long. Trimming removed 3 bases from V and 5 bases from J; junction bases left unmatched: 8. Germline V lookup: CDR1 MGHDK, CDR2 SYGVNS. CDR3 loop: CASSDQWTGRETQYF. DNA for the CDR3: TGTGCCAGCAGTGACCAATGGACAGGGAGGGAGACCCAGTACTTC.

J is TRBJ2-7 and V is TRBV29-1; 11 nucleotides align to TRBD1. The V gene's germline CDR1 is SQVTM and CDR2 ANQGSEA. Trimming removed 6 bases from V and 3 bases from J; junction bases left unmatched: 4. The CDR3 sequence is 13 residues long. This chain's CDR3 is CSVRTGGGYEQYF. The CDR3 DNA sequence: TGCAGCGTCCGGACAGGGGGCGGCTACGAGCAGTACTTC.

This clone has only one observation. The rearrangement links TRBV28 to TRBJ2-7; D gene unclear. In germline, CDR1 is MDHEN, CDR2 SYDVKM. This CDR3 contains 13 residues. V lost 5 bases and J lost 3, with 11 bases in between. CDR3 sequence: CASSPRPSYEQYF. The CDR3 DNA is TGTGCCAGCAGTCCCCGTCCTAGCTACGAGCAGTACTTC.

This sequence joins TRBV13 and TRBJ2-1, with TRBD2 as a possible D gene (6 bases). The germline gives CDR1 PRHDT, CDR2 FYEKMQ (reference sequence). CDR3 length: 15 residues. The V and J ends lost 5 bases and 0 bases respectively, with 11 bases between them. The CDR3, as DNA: TGTGCCAGCAGCGCCCGCGGGAACTCCTACAATGAGCAGTTCTTC. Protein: CASSARGNSYNEQFF.

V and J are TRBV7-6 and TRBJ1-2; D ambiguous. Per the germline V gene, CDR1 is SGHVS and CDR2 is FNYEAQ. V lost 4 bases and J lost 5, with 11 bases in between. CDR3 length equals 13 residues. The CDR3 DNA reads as TGTGCCAGCAGCTCTCAGGTTTTTTATGGCTACACCTTC. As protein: CASSSQVFYGYTF.

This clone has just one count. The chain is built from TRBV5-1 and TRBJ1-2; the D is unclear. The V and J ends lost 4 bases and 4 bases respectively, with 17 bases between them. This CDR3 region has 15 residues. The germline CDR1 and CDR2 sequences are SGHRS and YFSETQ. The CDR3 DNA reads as TGCGCCAGCAGCCGTGGGGTCGGGCGGGGCTATGGCTACACCTTC. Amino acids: CASSRGVGRGYGYTF.

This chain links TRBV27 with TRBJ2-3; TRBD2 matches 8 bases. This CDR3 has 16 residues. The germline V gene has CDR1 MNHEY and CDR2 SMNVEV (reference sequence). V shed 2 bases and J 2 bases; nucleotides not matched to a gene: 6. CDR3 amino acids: CASSLRAGVPTDTQYF. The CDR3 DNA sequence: TGTGCCAGCAGTTTACGAGCGGGGGTCCCCACAGATACGCAGTATTTT.

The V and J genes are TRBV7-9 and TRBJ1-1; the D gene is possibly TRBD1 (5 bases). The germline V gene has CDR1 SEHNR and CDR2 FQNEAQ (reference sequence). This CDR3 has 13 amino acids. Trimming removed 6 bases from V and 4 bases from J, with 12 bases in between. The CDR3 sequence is CASSLGVVTEAFF. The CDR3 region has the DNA TGTGCCAGCAGTCTAGGGGTGGTCACTGAAGCTTTCTTT.

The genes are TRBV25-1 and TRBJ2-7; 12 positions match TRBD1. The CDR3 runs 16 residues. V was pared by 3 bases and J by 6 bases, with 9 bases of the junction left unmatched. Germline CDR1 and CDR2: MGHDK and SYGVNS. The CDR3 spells CASSDMWGQGAGEQYF. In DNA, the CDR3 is TGTGCCAGCAGTGACATGTGGGGACAGGGGGCCGGCGAGCAGTACTTC.

CDR3 sequence reads: CASRKAAGGPGETQYF. The CDR3 DNA is TGCGCCAGCAGAAAGGCGGCGGGGGGGCCGGGAGAGACCCAGTACTTC. The genes are TRBV4-1 and TRBJ2-5, with 9 bases fitting TRBD2. The ends lost 6 bases at V and 4 bases at J; junction bases unmatched: 12. Germline V gives CDR1 MGHRA, CDR2 YSYEKL. The CDR3 is 16 amino acids.

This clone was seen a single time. CDR3 coding DNA: TGTGCCAGCAGAACTCTCGGGCGGGGGGGTCTAGATACGCAGTATTTT. Translating gives CASRTLGRGGLDTQYF. The V gene is TRBV2, the J gene TRBJ2-3; 9 bases are shared with TRBD2. CDR1 SNHLY and CDR2 FYNNEI come from the germline V gene. Unmatched junction bases numbered 12, after V lost 6 bases and J lost 5 bases. This CDR3 spans 16 amino acids.